This entry describes one T cell receptor (beta chain). Antigen: not known. The data stem from a study of cytomegalovirus exposure and HLA in healthy donors. Study-level results: Most of the TCR beta V segments (in an earlier analysis) were productive either about 87% or about 30% of the time. Among CMV-associated TCR beta chains, most appeared HLA-restricted in a later analysis. For most subjects, TCR beta sequences were reported to predict HLA-A and HLA-B alleles with accuracy.

The PCR was carried out with 60 Vbeta primers and 13 Jbeta primers. Using immunoSEQ multiplex PCR, the repertoire was profiled, and TCRdb retains in-frame clones only, with some absent. This table has 190,000 or so clones, 70% to 85% appearing once. The CDR3 spans 13 residues. Trimming took off 2 bases at V and 4 bases at J, with 8 bases between the two ends. Per germline, CDR1 MDHEN and CDR2 SYDVKM. The sequenced sample consisted of PBMCs. The sequence came from a boy younger than 10 in good health and CMV-seronegative. V gene TRBV28 combines with J gene TRBJ1-2, with unresolved D. The CDR3 sequence is CASSLGWAYGYTF. The CDR3 DNA follows: TGTGCCAGCAGTTTAGGGTGGGCCTATGGCTACACCTTC.